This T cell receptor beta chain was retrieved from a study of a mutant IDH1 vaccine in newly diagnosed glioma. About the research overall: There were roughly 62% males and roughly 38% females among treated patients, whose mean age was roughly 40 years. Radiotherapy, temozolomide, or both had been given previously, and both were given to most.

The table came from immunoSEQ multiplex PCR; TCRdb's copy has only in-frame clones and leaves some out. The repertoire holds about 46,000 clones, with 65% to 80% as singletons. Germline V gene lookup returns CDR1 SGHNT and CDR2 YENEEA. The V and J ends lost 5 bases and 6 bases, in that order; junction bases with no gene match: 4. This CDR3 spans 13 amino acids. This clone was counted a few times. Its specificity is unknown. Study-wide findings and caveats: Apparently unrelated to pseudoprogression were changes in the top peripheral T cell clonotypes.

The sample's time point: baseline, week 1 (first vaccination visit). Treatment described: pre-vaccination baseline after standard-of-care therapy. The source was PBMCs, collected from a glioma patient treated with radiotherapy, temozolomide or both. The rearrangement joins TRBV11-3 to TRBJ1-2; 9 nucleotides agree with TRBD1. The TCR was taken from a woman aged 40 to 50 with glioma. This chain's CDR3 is CASSDGTGHGYTF. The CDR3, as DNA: TGTGCCAGCAGCGACGGGACAGGGCATGGCTACACCTTC. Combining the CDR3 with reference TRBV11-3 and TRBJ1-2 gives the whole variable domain EAGVVQSPRYKIIEKKQPVAFWCNPISGHNTLYWYLQNLGQGPELLIRYENEEAVDDSQLPKDRFSAERLKGVDSTLKIQPAELGDSAVYLCASSDGTGHGYTFGSGTRLTVV.